This T cell receptor beta chain was captured in a study of cytomegalovirus exposure and HLA in healthy donors. Germline-derived CDR1 and CDR2 are LGHNA and YSLEER. The V and J ends lost 0 bases and 4 bases, in that order; junction bases with no gene match: 6. There are 17 residues in the CDR3. The PCR ran on 60 Vbeta and 13 Jbeta primers. The assay was immunoSEQ multiplex PCR, and TCRdb's table has in-frame clones only and misses some. The table lists about 130,000 clones, roughly 74% of them singletons. What was sequenced was PBMCs. The source is a woman aged 50 to 65 in good health and CMV-seropositive. The rearrangement links TRBV4-3 to TRBJ2-5, with TRBD2 matching over 12 bases. The CDR3 loop reads CASSQDAASGGAETQYF. The CDR3 DNA reads TGCGCCAGCAGCCAAGATGCGGCTAGCGGGGGGGCAGAGACCCAGTACTTC.